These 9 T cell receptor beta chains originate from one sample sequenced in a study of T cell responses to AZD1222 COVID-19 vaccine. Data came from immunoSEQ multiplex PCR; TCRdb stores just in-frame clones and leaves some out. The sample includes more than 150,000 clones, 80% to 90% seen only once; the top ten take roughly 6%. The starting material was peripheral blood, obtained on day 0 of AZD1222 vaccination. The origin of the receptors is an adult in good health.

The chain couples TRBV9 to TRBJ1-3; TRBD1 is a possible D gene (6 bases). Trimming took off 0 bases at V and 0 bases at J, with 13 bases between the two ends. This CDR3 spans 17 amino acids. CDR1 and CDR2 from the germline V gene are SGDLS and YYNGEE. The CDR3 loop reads CASSVATGQNSGNTIYF. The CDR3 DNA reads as TGTGCCAGCAGCGTAGCTACGGGACAAAACTCTGGAAACACCATATATTTT. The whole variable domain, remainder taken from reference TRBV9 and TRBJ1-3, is DSGVTQTPKHLITATGQRVTLRCSPRSGDLSVYWYQQSLDQGLQFLIQYYNGEERAKGNILERFSAQQFPDLHSELNLSSLELGDSALYFCASSVATGQNSGNTIYFGEGSWLTVV.

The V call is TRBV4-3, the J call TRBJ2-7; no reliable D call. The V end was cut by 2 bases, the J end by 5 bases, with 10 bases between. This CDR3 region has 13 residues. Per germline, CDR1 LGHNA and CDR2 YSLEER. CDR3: CASSQPPVDEQYF. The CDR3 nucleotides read TGCGCCAGCAGCCAACCTCCCGTGGACGAGCAGTACTTC.

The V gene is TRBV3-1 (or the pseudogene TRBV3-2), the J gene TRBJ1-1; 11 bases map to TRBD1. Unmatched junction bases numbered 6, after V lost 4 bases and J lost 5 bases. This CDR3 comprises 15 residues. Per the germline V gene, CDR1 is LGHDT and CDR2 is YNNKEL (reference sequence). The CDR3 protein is CASSLHGTGGTEAFF. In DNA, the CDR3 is TGTGCCAGCAGCCTTCATGGGACAGGGGGGACTGAAGCTTTCTTT.

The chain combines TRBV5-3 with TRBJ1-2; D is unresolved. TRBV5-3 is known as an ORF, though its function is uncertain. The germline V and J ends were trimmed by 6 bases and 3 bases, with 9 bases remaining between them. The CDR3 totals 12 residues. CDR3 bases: TGTGCCAGAACCCTTCGGCACTATGGCTACACCTTC. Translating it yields CARTLRHYGYTF.

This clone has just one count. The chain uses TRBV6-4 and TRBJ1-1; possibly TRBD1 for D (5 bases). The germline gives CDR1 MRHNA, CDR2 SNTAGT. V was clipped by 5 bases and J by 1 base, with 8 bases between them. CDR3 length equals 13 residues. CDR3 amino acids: CASSNQGNTEAFF. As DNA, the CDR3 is TGTGCCAGCAGTAACCAGGGGAACACTGAAGCTTTCTTT.

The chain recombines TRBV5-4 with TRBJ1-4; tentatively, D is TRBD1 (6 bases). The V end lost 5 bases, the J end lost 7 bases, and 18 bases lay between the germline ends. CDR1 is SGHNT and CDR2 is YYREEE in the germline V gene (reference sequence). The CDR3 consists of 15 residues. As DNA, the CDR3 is TGTGCCAGCAGATTTATGGGGGCGGGGAGTGAAAAACTGTTTTTT. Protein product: CASRFMGAGSEKLFF.

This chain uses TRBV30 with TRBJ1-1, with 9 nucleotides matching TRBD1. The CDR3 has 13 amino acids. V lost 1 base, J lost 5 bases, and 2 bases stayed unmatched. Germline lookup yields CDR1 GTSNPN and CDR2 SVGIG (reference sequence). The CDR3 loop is CAWSGQGGTEAFF. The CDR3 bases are TGTGCCTGGAGTGGACAGGGGGGGACTGAAGCTTTCTTT. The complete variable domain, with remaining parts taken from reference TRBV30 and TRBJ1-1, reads SQTIHQWPATLVQPVGSPLSLECTVEGTSNPNLYWYRQAAGRGLQLLFYSVGIGQISSEVPQNLSASRPQDRQFILSSKKLLLSDSGFYLCAWSGQGGTEAFFGQGTRLTVV.

CDR3: CASSMGQLTSNEKLFF. The CDR3 nucleotides are TGTGCCAGCAGCATGGGACAGCTCACCTCTAATGAAAAACTGTTTTTT. The chain employs TRBV9 and TRBJ1-4; TRBD1 matches 7 bases. The CDR3 has 16 amino acids. The germline gives CDR1 SGDLS, CDR2 YYNGEE. V dropped 4 bases and J dropped 3; count of bases not matched to a gene: 9.

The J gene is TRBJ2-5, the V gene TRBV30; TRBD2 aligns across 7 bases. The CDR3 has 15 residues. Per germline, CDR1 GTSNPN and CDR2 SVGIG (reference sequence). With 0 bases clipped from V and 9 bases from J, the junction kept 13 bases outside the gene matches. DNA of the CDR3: TGTGCCTGGAGTGTACTAGCGAGTCCAGATTTTCCCCAGTACTTC. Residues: CAWSVLASPDFPQYF.